Listed here are 10 T cell receptor beta chains from one sample, sequenced in a study of cytomegalovirus exposure and HLA in healthy donors. PCR primers comprised 60 Vbeta and 13 Jbeta primers. Method: immunoSEQ multiplex PCR; TCRdb's copy keeps in-frame clones and lacks some. Of roughly 93,000 clones listed, about 80% are singletons. The specimen sequenced was PBMCs. The receptors were sampled from a man in his late teens or twenties in good health and CMV-seropositive.

CDR3 loop: CASSIDSVGRRAEAFF. Written as DNA, the CDR3 is TGTGCCAGTAGTATAGATTCTGTGGGGCGCCGGGCTGAAGCTTTCTTT. The chain recombines TRBV19 with TRBJ1-1, with a tentative D call TRBD1 (5 bases). The CDR3 sequence is 16 residues long. The V gene's germline CDR1 is LNHDA and CDR2 SQIVND (reference sequence). V lost 0 bases to trimming and J lost 6 bases, with 17 bases between them.

In this sample, this clone turned up a few times. The rearrangement uses TRBV7-2 and TRBJ1-1, with a tentative D call TRBD1 (5 bases). Per germline, CDR1 SGHTA and CDR2 FQGNSA. The length of the CDR3 is 13 residues. V lost 2 bases to trimming and J lost 11 bases, with 15 bases between them. CDR3 sequence (DNA): TGTGCCAGCAGCTTAACAGGTCCGTACGGGGCTTTCTTT. Its protein product is CASSLTGPYGAFF.

This clone was counted only a few times. The chain recombines TRBV5-1 with TRBJ2-2; 7 nucleotides match TRBD1. Trimming at V came to 1 base and at J to 3 bases, leaving 3 bases not matched to a gene. This CDR3 is 15 amino acids long. CDR1 SGHRS and CDR2 YFSETQ come from the germline V gene. CDR3 bases: TGCGCCAGCAGCTTGAGTGGACAGGACACCGGGGAGCTGTTTTTT. This codes for CASSLSGQDTGELFF.

The V and J genes are TRBV6-1 and TRBJ1-4; perhaps TRBD1 as D (5 bases). V lost 1 base, J lost 7 bases, and 13 bases lay in between. The germline CDR1 and CDR2 sequences are MNHNS and SASEGT. The CDR3 is 15 amino acids. This CDR3 is CASSEGGAGGEKLFF. In DNA, the CDR3 is TGTGCCAGCAGTGAAGGGGGAGCCGGGGGTGAAAAACTGTTTTTT.

This chain links TRBV2 with TRBJ2-7; D gene ambiguous. Germline V gene sequence: CDR1 SNHLY, CDR2 FYNNEI. This CDR3 region has 12 residues. V lost 5 bases, J lost 7 bases, and 12 bases lay in between. Here the CDR3 DNA reads TGTGCCAGCAGTCCCGAAACGGAGGAGCAGTACTTC. Protein sequence: CASSPETEEQYF.

The chain is built from TRBV7-9 and TRBJ1-5; no clear D gene. The V and J ends lost 1 base and 4 bases respectively, with 8 bases between them. The CDR3 covers 14 residues. CDR1 is SEHNR and CDR2 is FQNEAQ in the germline V gene (reference sequence). The CDR3: CASSLGRENQPQHF. DNA for the CDR3: TGTGCCAGCAGCTTAGGCCGGGAGAATCAGCCCCAGCATTTT.

The rearrangement joins TRBV28 to TRBJ1-2; D gene unclear. Trimming took 2 bases from V and 6 from J, leaving 10 bases between them. The CDR3 is 13 residues long. Germline V CDR1 and CDR2: MDHEN, SYDVKM. In nucleotides, the CDR3 is TGTGCCAGCAGTTTAAGAGGCATTCATGGCTACACCTTC. It specifies CASSLRGIHGYTF.

The chain uses TRBV6-1 and TRBJ2-1; D might be TRBD2 (6 bases). Trimming took 8 bases from V and 0 from J, leaving 11 bases between them. In germline, CDR1 is MNHNS, CDR2 SASEGT. This CDR3 comprises 14 residues. The CDR3 region is CASSAGISYNEQFF. CDR3 DNA sequence: TGTGCCAGCTCTGCGGGGATCTCCTACAATGAGCAGTTCTTC.

In the case of this clone: The sample has other DNA sequences that encode this CDR3 too. The chain uses TRBV9 and TRBJ2-1, with D possibly TRBD1 on 5 matching bases. The V and J ends lost 3 bases and 4 bases respectively, with 5 bases between them. CDR1 and CDR2 (germline): SGDLS, YYNGEE. The CDR3 length is 12 residues. The CDR3 bases are TGTGCCAGCAGCGCAGGGTACAATGAGCAGTTCTTC. Its protein is CASSAGYNEQFF.

This clone was seen only a few times. The chain links TRBV7-3 to TRBJ1-6; TRBD1 matches 7 bases. The CDR3 spans 15 residues. Germline V gives CDR1 SGHTA, CDR2 FQGTGA. With V trimmed by 5 bases and J by 7 bases, 8 bases remained unmatched. CDR3 loop: CASSPTGAENSPLHF. The CDR3 coding sequence is TGTGCCAGCAGCCCAACAGGGGCAGAAAATTCACCCCTCCACTTT.